The subject of this entry is one TCR beta chain. This table comes from immunoSEQ multiplex PCR, and its TCRdb copy is limited to in-frame clones, with some not included. This sample has 250,000 to 350,000 clones; about 90% occur once, and the top ten carry about 6%. Seattle enrolled patients during active infection and tracked them longitudinally. This record belongs to a study of blood T cell repertoires in COVID-19. There are 13 residues in the CDR3. Trimming removed 2 bases from V and 9 bases from J, with 12 bases in between. Per the germline V gene, CDR1 is SGDLS and CDR2 is YYNGEE. This TCR came from a woman aged 45-65 years with COVID-19, enrolled during active disease. The sequencing input was peripheral blood. The J gene is TRBJ2-1, the V gene TRBV9, with D possibly matching TRBD1 (6 bases). Written as DNA, the CDR3 is TGTGCCAGCAGCGTGCAGGGGCCGGGTGAGCAGTTCTTC. Protein sequence: CASSVQGPGEQFF.